This is a list of T cell receptor beta chains from one sample in a study of shared clonotypes between healthy human individuals. The data were produced by immunoSEQ multiplex PCR, yet TCRdb's version contains in-frame clones alone and is incomplete. This sample carries approximately 2,300,000 clones, approximately 90% of them seen once, and the ten largest clones take around 0.38%. Sequenced sample: naive CD4+ T cells from PBMCs. The origin of the receptors is a man in his late teens or twenties in good health. Some clones in this sample may be carry-over from other donors' samples. The CDR3 runs from the conserved cysteine through the conserved F or W. The order of the fields is V gene, J gene, D gene, clone size, CDR3 DNA, CDR3 protein. The D gene is left open where the match is weak. Clone size appears in some rows only: once, few, many, or a class for an expanded clone.

TRBV7-9	TRBJ2-3	TRBD2	.	TGTGCCAGCAGCTTACTAGCGGGAGGACCGAATACGCAGTATTTT	CASSLLAGGPNTQYF
TRBV7-9	TRBJ1-2	TRBD1	.	TGTGCCAGCAGCCCAGCGACCACAGGGGGCCACTTCCAGTATGGCTACACCTTC	CASSPATTGGHFQYGYTF
TRBV27	TRBJ2-1	TRBD2	.	TGTGCCAGCAGTTTACTAGCGGATCCCTACAATGAGCAGTTCTTC	CASSLLADPYNEQFF
TRBV7-3	TRBJ1-2	.	.	TGTGCCAGCAGCCCCCGAGGCGCCCAGGGAGGCTACACCTTC	CASSPRGAQGGYTF
TRBV5-1	TRBJ1-4	.	once	TGCGCCAGCAGCTTGGAAGGAGGGGGAGAAGAAAAACTGTTTTTT	CASSLEGGGEEKLFF
TRBV28	TRBJ1-2	.	.	TGTGCCACCCAAAGACAGGCCTATGGCTACACCTTC	CATQRQAYGYTF
TRBV18	TRBJ2-2	.	.	TGTGCCAGCTCACCCCTCACACCACCCGGGGAGCTGTTTTTT	CASSPLTPPGELFF
TRBV6-5	TRBJ2-2	.	.	TGTGCCAGCGGGGGTCGGGGAGACACCGGGGAGCTGTTTTTT	CASGGRGDTGELFF
TRBV6-6	TRBJ2-7	.	.	TGTGCCAGCAGTTCCGGAGCCCATCCCTACGAGCAGTACTTC	CASSSGAHPYEQYF
TRBV6-1	TRBJ2-1	.	.	TGTGCCAGCAGTGACCAGGCAATCTATCCCGGGGTGTTCTTC	CASSDQAIYPGVFF
TRBV10-3	TRBJ2-7	.	once	TGTGCCATCAGTGAGTCTTTGCCCAGGGCCTACGAGCAGTACTTC	CAISESLPRAYEQYF
TRBV15	TRBJ2-2	.	.	TGTGCCACCGCTGAAGGACTGACGAACGGGGAGCTGTTTTTT	CATAEGLTNGELFF
TRBV6-1	TRBJ1-2	.	once	TGTGCCAGCAGTGCCGGGGCGCAAACATTCTATGGCTACACCTTC	CASSAGAQTFYGYTF
TRBV5-8	TRBJ2-3	TRBD2	.	TGTGCCAGCAGCCACGATTCTAGCGGGGGAGATACGCAGTATTTT	CASSHDSSGGDTQYF
TRBV5-1	TRBJ2-2	.	once	TGCGCCAGCAGCGAACAGGGTTCAGGGGTGGCCGGGGAGCTGTTTTTT	CASSEQGSGVAGELFF
TRBV28	TRBJ1-1	TRBD1	.	TGTGCCAGCAGACTCGGCCCACAGGGGCAAGCTTTCTTT	CASRLGPQGQAFF
TRBV7-9	TRBJ1-2	.	.	TGTGCCAGCCTCCGGGACACCCCTAACTATGGCTACACCTTC	CASLRDTPNYGYTF
TRBV27	TRBJ2-1	.	.	TGTGCCAGCAGTTTTGGGTCCAATGAGCAGTTCTTC	CASSFGSNEQFF
TRBV30	TRBJ2-3	.	.	TGTGCCTGGGGTAAGGGGGAGTCCCCCACAGATACGCAGTATTTT	CAWGKGESPTDTQYF
TRBV6-1	TRBJ2-3	.	.	TGTGCCAGCAGTGAGGGCGGGATTGCGACAGATACGCAGTATTTT	CASSEGGIATDTQYF
TRBV19	TRBJ1-1	.	.	TGTGCCAGTAGTTCACAAGCGAACACTGAAGCTTTCTTT	CASSSQANTEAFF
TRBV7-3	TRBJ2-5	.	.	TGTGCCGTAGGGGGGAAAGAGACCCAGTACTTC	CAVGGKETQYF
TRBV30	TRBJ2-5	.	.	TGTGCCTGGGGTATACAGGGCGGAGAGACCCAGTACTTC	CAWGIQGGETQYF
TRBV7-9	TRBJ1-2	TRBD1	.	TGTGCCAGCAGCCCCCAGGACAGGGGAACTAACTATGGCTACACCTTC	CASSPQDRGTNYGYTF
TRBV27	TRBJ2-3	.	.	TGTGCCAGCAGCCCTCGCCACACAGATACGCAGTATTTT	CASSPRHTDTQYF
TRBV5-1	TRBJ2-2	.	.	TGCGCCAGCAGCGTAGCAGGGGACACCGGGGAGCTGTTTTTT	CASSVAGDTGELFF
TRBV9	TRBJ1-4	TRBD1	.	TGTGCCAGCAGCGTAGGTGGGACAGGGGGTGAAAAACTGTTTTTT	CASSVGGTGGEKLFF